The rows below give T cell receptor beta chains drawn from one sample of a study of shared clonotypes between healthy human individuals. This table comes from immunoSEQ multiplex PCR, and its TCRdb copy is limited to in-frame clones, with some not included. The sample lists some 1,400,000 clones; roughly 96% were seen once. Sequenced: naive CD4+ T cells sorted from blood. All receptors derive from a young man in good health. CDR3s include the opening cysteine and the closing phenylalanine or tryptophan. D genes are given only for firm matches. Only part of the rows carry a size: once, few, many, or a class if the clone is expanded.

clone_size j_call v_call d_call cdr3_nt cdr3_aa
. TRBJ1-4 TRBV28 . TGTGCCAGCACCGAGCCCAGGGGAACTAATGAAAAACTGTTTTTT CASTEPRGTNEKLFF
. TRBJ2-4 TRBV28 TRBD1 TGTGCCAGCAGTTTAGGACAGGGTAACATTCAGTACTTC CASSLGQGNIQYF
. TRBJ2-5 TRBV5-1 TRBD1 TGCGCCAGCCACGGACAGGGAGGGACCCAGTACTTC CASHGQGGTQYF
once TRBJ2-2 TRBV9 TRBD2 TGTGCCAGCAGCGCCGGGGCGGGAGGGCCGACCGGGGAGCTGTTTTTT CASSAGAGGPTGELFF
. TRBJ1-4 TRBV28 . TGTGCCAGCGCCCCAGGGGCAGGTTGGTTGTCAACTAATGAAAAACTGTTTTTT CASAPGAGWLSTNEKLFF
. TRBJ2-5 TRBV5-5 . TGTGCCAGCAGCTTGGTTATTGGTGATCAAGAGACCCAGTACTTC CASSLVIGDQETQYF
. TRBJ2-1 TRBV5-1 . TGCGCCAGCAGCTCGGGTACTAACAATGAGCAGTTCTTC CASSSGTNNEQFF
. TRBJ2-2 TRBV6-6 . TGTGCCAGCAGTTCGGTCGCCGGGGAGCTGTTTTTT CASSSVAGELFF
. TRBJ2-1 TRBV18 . TGTGCCAGCTCACCACCGGGGACAAATGAGCAGTTCTTC CASSPPGTNEQFF
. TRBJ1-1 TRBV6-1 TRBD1 TGTGCCAGCAGCGCCGGGACAGGTGAAGCTTTCTTT CASSAGTGEAFF
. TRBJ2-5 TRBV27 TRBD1 TGTGCCATGCTATCTAGACAGGGGCCCTTGTACCAAGAGACCCAGTACTTC CAMLSRQGPLYQETQYF
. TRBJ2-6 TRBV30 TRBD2 TGTGCCTGGAGTGTACGTAGCGGGACTGGGGCCAACGTCCTGACTTTC CAWSVRSGTGANVLTF
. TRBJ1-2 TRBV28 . TGTGCCAGCAGTGACCTAAGGTACTATGGCTACACCTTC CASSDLRYYGYTF
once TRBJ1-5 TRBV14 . TGTGCCAGCAGCTCGTGGGTAGAAGGGATCCAGCCCCAGCATTTT CASSSWVEGIQPQHF
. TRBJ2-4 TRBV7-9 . TGTGCCAGCAGCTCCCGGGCAGGGGAGTTCGACATTCAGTACTTC CASSSRAGEFDIQYF
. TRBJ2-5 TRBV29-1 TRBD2 TGCAGCGTTGAATCGATTAGCGGGAGGATATGGAGAGAGACCCAGTACTTC CSVESISGRIWRETQYF
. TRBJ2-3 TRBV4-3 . TGCGCCAGCAGTGGGGGGCCGTGGGAACGGGATACGCAGTATTTT CASSGGPWERDTQYF
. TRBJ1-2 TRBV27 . TGTGCCAGCAGTTCAGTAAGTAACTATGGCTACACCTTC CASSSVSNYGYTF
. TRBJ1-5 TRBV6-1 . TGTGCCAGCATTGAAGGGGCAAGCAATCAGCCCCAGCATTTT CASIEGASNQPQHF
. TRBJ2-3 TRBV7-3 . TGTGCCAGCAGCTTCGGCCAGGGAGAAGGCACAGATACGCAGTATTTT CASSFGQGEGTDTQYF
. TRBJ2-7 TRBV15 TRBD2 TGTGCCACCAGCAGAATAGCGGGGGTCGGGACCTACGAGCAGTACTTC CATSRIAGVGTYEQYF
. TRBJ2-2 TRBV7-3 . TGTGCCAGCAGCTTCCGGGCCGACACCGGGGAGCTGTTTTTT CASSFRADTGELFF
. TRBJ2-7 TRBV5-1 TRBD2 TGCGCCAGCAGCTTGGGCCTTAGCGGGAGGGCCATCAACGAGCAGTACTTC CASSLGLSGRAINEQYF
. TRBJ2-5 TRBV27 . TGTGCCAGCAGTCCTCGCTTCATTTCGTACCAAGAGACCCAGTACTTC CASSPRFISYQETQYF
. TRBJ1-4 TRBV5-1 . TGCGCCAGCAGCGTAATTCGGGGCGCGGGGGGAAATGAAAAACTGTTTTTT CASSVIRGAGGNEKLFF
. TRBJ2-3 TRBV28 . TGTGCCAGCACTCCGGGATCGGCCGGCGGGGATACGCAGTATTTT CASTPGSAGGDTQYF
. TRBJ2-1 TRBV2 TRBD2 TGTGCCAGCAGTGAAGAGCGGGAGTATGGAGATGAGCAGTTCTTC CASSEEREYGDEQFF
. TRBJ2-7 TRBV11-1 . TGTGCCAGCAGCCTGGGCCAAACCTACGAGCAGTACTTC CASSLGQTYEQYF
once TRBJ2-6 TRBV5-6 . TGTGCCAGCAGCCTGACCTGGGACACCCGAAGGTCTGGGGCCAACGTCCTGACTTTC CASSLTWDTRRSGANVLTF
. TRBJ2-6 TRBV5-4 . TGTGCCAGCAGCCGTAAACAGGGGAGGGGGGCCAACGTCCTGACTTTC CASSRKQGRGANVLTF
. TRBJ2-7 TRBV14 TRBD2 TGTGCCAGCAGCCAAGACCCGGGGGGAGCGGCCTACGAGCAGTACTTC CASSQDPGGAAYEQYF
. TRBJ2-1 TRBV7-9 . TGTGCCAGCAGCCCCGAGGGTAGGTCACGGAGCTCCTACAATGAGCAGTTCTTC CASSPEGRSRSSYNEQFF
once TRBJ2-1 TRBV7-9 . TGTGCCAGCAGCTCCCTCCACCAGCGGACAGATGAGCAGTTCTTC CASSSLHQRTDEQFF
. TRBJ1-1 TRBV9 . TGTGCCAGCAGCGAGCACAGCATGAACACTGAAGCTTTCTTT CASSEHSMNTEAFF
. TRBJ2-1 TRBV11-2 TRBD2 TGTGCCAGCAGCTTAACCCTAGCGGATATCTACAATGAGCAGTTCTTC CASSLTLADIYNEQFF
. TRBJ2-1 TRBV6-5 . TGTGCCAGCAGTCGAACCCCAAATGAGCAGTTCTTC CASSRTPNEQFF
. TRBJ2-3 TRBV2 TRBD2 TGTGCCAGCAGTGGAGGAGCGGGGCCCACAGATACGCAGTATTTT CASSGGAGPTDTQYF
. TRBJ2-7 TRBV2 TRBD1 TGTGCCAGCAGCCGGGACAGAGGCTACGAGCAGTACTTC CASSRDRGYEQYF
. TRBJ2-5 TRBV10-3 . TGTGCCATCTCCGCCGGTAGTGCGGCCCAGTACTTC CAISAGSAAQYF
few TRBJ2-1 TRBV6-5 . TGTGCCAGCAGTTATTCCTCACAGATCTCCTACAATGAGCAGTTCTTC CASSYSSQISYNEQFF
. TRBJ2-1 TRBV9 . TGTGCCAGCAGCGAGAACGCCGGGACCGGGAATGAGCAGTTCTTC CASSENAGTGNEQFF
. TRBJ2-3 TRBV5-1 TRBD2 TGCGCCAGCAGCTCCCGACCAGCGGGGGACACAGATACGCAGTATTTT CASSSRPAGDTDTQYF